This TCR beta chain came from a study of T cell repertoires in aging, cancer and after chemotherapy. This clonotype came up a few times. TRB rearrangements spanning V, D and J were amplified using mixed TRB-A/B primers. From the multiplex PCR reads, TCRdb called clonotypes with MiXCR, one entry per CDR3 protein. The sample includes 11,000 or so distinct CDR3 sequences, roughly a quarter of them seen just once. Amplification of TCR beta used genomic DNA extracted from peripheral blood. Losses at the gene ends were 1 base for V and 3 bases for J; bases not matched to a gene: 4. This CDR3 has 17 residues. Per the germline V gene, CDR1 is SGHAT and CDR2 is FQNNGV.

This chain links TRBV11-2 with TRBJ2-3, with 13 bases identical to TRBD2. Sample: blood. The receptor was isolated from a human donor in good health. The CDR3 here is CASSLAGLAGVTDTQYF. The DNA of the CDR3 is TGTGCCAGCAGCTTAGCTGGACTAGCGGGGGTAACAGATACGCAGTATTTT.